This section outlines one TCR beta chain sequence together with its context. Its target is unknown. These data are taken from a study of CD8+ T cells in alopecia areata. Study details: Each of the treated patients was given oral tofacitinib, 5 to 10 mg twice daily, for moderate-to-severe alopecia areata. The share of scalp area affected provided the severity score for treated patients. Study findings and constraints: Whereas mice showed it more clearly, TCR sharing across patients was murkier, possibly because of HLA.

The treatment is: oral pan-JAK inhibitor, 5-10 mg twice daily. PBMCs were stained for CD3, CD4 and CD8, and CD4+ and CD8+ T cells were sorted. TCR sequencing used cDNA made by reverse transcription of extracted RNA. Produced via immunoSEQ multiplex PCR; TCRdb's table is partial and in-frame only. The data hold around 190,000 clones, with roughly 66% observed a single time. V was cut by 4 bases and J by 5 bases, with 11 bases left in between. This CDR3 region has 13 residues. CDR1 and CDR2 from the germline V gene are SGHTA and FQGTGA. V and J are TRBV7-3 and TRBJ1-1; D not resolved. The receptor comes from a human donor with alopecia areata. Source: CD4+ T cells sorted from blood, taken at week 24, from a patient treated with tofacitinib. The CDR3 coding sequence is TGTGCCAGCAGCTCGTCCTCCGGGACTGAAGCTTTCTTT. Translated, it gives CASSSSSGTEAFF.